In this sample, the clone carrying this T cell receptor beta chain turned up a few times. What it binds is unknown. Cultured CD4+ T cell DNA was sequenced using the Oncomine TCR Beta short-read assay. TCRdb processed the PCR reads anew with MiXCR; each CDR3 protein has one entry. The repertoire holds more than 12,000 distinct CDR3 sequences, with 53% as singletons. Treatment in this sample: roughly nine-day PBMC culture with coronavirus spike peptide pools or control peptides (ViraFEST assay). The ViraFEST method relied on peptide pools to expand antigen-specific T cells, followed by TCR sequencing. Looked up from germline, CDR1 is MNHEY and CDR2 is SMNVEV (reference sequence). There are 13 residues in the CDR3. Trimming pared 1 base from V and 6 bases from J, leaving 9 bases between. These data belong to a study of vaccination and CD4 T cells after COVID-19. In the study overall: Six males and four females, two Hispanic, made up the convalescents. Stimulation used overlapping spike peptides from SARS-CoV-2, HCoV-NL63, HCoV-OC43 and HCoV-229E. Notes on the study in general: Looking at convalescent patients, a median around 86% of reactive clones were present only post-vaccination.

The sequencing used CD4+ T cells from blood, cultured in vitro, collected before SARS-CoV-2 vaccination. The chain recombines TRBV27 with TRBJ1-1; tentatively, D is TRBD1 (5 bases). This receptor was identified in a human donor who had recovered from COVID-19. CDR3 region: CASSLWGNAEAFF. The DNA of the CDR3 is TGTGCCAGCAGTTTATGGGGGAATGCTGAAGCTTTCTTT.